The rows below give T cell receptor beta chains drawn from one sample of a study of cytomegalovirus exposure and HLA in healthy donors. Using immunoSEQ multiplex PCR, the repertoire was profiled, and TCRdb retains in-frame clones only, with some absent. The table records approximately 85,000 clones, about 80% of them present only once. The sequenced material came from PBMCs. Source of these receptors: a man aged 30-40 years in good health and CMV-seronegative. CDR3s include the opening cysteine and the closing phenylalanine or tryptophan. D genes are given only for firm matches. Clone size is stated in some rows and not others, as once, few, many or a class when expanded.

d_gene: -; j_gene: TRBJ2-3; v_gene: TRBV5-1; abundance: -; CDR3aa: CASRLTGVGDTQYF; CDR3nt: TGCGCCAGCAGGCTTACGGGTGTTGGAGATACGCAGTATTTT
d_gene: TRBD2; j_gene: TRBJ2-3; v_gene: TRBV2; abundance: -; CDR3aa: CASIFGLAGITDTQYF; CDR3nt: TGTGCCAGCATTTTTGGACTAGCGGGGATCACAGATACGCAGTATTTT
d_gene: -; j_gene: TRBJ1-2; v_gene: TRBV7-2; abundance: -; CDR3aa: CASLSPRRGRTYGYTF; CDR3nt: TGTGCCAGCCTGTCTCCACGCCGGGGTAGGACCTATGGCTACACCTTC
d_gene: TRBD2; j_gene: TRBJ2-3; v_gene: TRBV10-3; abundance: few; CDR3aa: CAISDWTSGSSDTQYF; CDR3nt: TGTGCCATCAGTGACTGGACTAGCGGGAGCAGTGATACGCAGTATTTT
d_gene: TRBD2; j_gene: TRBJ2-5; v_gene: TRBV5-1; abundance: -; CDR3aa: CASRYSGTSGMETQYF; CDR3nt: TGCGCCAGCAGGTATAGCGGGACTAGCGGGATGGAGACCCAGTACTTC
d_gene: TRBD2; j_gene: TRBJ2-3; v_gene: TRBV6-4; abundance: -; CDR3aa: CASSDGVAGGSDTQYF; CDR3nt: TGTGCCAGCAGTGATGGGGTAGCGGGAGGATCAGATACGCAGTATTTT
d_gene: -; j_gene: TRBJ1-5; v_gene: TRBV28; abundance: -; CDR3aa: CASSLIGGVVDF; CDR3nt: TGTGCCAGCAGTTTAATAGGAGGGGTAGTGGATTTT
d_gene: TRBD2; j_gene: TRBJ2-7; v_gene: TRBV10-3; abundance: once; CDR3aa: CAISWTSGSYEQYF; CDR3nt: TGTGCCATCAGTTGGACTAGCGGGAGCTACGAGCAGTACTTC
d_gene: -; j_gene: TRBJ1-4; v_gene: TRBV25-1; abundance: -; CDR3aa: CASSGARYEKLFF; CDR3nt: TGTGCCAGCAGTGGGGCCCGGTATGAAAAACTGTTTTTT
d_gene: -; j_gene: TRBJ2-1; v_gene: TRBV14; abundance: -; CDR3aa: CASSRGPAGQQFF; CDR3nt: TGTGCCAGCAGCCGCGGACCTGCGGGGCAGCAGTTCTTC
d_gene: -; j_gene: TRBJ2-5; v_gene: TRBV20-1; abundance: few; CDR3aa: CSARPQETQYF; CDR3nt: TGCAGTGCTAGACCACAAGAGACCCAGTACTTC
d_gene: -; j_gene: TRBJ2-7; v_gene: TRBV5-1; abundance: -; CDR3aa: CASSRDTSYEQYF; CDR3nt: TGCGCCAGCAGCCGGGACACCTCCTACGAGCAGTACTTC
d_gene: -; j_gene: TRBJ1-2; v_gene: TRBV6-5; abundance: -; CDR3aa: CASSRGTAWDGYTF; CDR3nt: TGTGCCAGCAGTCGCGGGACGGCTTGGGATGGCTACACCTTC
d_gene: -; j_gene: TRBJ2-1; v_gene: TRBV19; abundance: -; CDR3aa: CASSIQGTPYNEQFF; CDR3nt: TGTGCCAGTAGTATCCAGGGGACCCCATACAATGAGCAGTTCTTC
d_gene: TRBD1; j_gene: TRBJ1-4; v_gene: TRBV7-2; abundance: -; CDR3aa: CASSSGTGPNEGLFF; CDR3nt: TGTGCCAGCAGCTCTGGGACAGGGCCCAATGAGGGACTGTTTTTT
d_gene: TRBD1; j_gene: TRBJ1-1; v_gene: TRBV5-4; abundance: once; CDR3aa: CASSLPGQDTEAFF; CDR3nt: TGTGCCAGCAGCTTACCGGGACAGGACACTGAAGCTTTCTTT
d_gene: TRBD1; j_gene: TRBJ2-1; v_gene: TRBV25-1; abundance: -; CDR3aa: CASSESGTGANNEQFF; CDR3nt: TGTGCCAGCAGTGAATCCGGGACAGGGGCGAACAATGAGCAGTTCTTC
d_gene: TRBD1; j_gene: TRBJ1-2; v_gene: TRBV7-9; abundance: -; CDR3aa: CASSLGTGLYGYTF; CDR3nt: TGTGCCAGCAGCCTTGGGACAGGCCTCTATGGCTACACCTTC
d_gene: TRBD2; j_gene: TRBJ2-1; v_gene: TRBV25-1; abundance: once; CDR3aa: CASSGRLAGFSYNEQFF; CDR3nt: TGTGCCAGCAGTGGTCGACTAGCTGGATTCTCCTACAATGAGCAGTTCTTC
d_gene: -; j_gene: TRBJ1-1; v_gene: TRBV7-9; abundance: -; CDR3aa: CASSLIGGDNTEAFF; CDR3nt: TGTGCCAGCAGCTTAATAGGGGGAGACAACACTGAAGCTTTCTTT
d_gene: TRBD1; j_gene: TRBJ2-7; v_gene: TRBV6-5; abundance: -; CDR3aa: CASTGDRDEQYF; CDR3nt: TGTGCCAGCACCGGAGACAGGGACGAGCAGTACTTC
d_gene: TRBD2; j_gene: TRBJ2-1; v_gene: TRBV10-2; abundance: -; CDR3aa: CASSESGLAGEEQFF; CDR3nt: TGCGCCAGCAGTGAGTCGGGACTAGCGGGAGAGGAGCAGTTCTTC
d_gene: -; j_gene: TRBJ1-3; v_gene: TRBV28; abundance: -; CDR3aa: CASSLYGTAVSGNTIYF; CDR3nt: TGTGCCAGCAGTTTATACGGGACTGCCGTATCTGGAAACACCATATATTTT
d_gene: TRBD1; j_gene: TRBJ2-6; v_gene: TRBV5-1; abundance: once; CDR3aa: CASSLPGTGAPGANVLTF; CDR3nt: TGCGCCAGCAGCTTACCCGGGACAGGGGCACCTGGGGCCAACGTCCTGACTTTC
d_gene: -; j_gene: TRBJ1-1; v_gene: TRBV6-5; abundance: -; CDR3aa: CASRPRQLSTEAFF; CDR3nt: TGTGCCAGCCGGCCGCGACAGCTATCCACTGAAGCTTTCTTT
d_gene: -; j_gene: TRBJ1-3; v_gene: TRBV7-2; abundance: -; CDR3aa: CASSSNSGNTIYF; CDR3nt: TGTGCCAGCAGCTCCAACTCTGGAAACACCATATATTTT
d_gene: -; j_gene: TRBJ2-5; v_gene: TRBV4-1; abundance: -; CDR3aa: CASSQVMRETQYF; CDR3nt: TGCGCCAGCAGCCAAGTCATGCGAGAGACCCAGTACTTC
d_gene: -; j_gene: TRBJ2-1; v_gene: TRBV15; abundance: -; CDR3aa: CATSSKWGEGNEQFF; CDR3nt: TGTGCCACCAGCAGTAAGTGGGGAGAAGGAAATGAGCAGTTCTTC
d_gene: -; j_gene: TRBJ2-3; v_gene: TRBV5-4; abundance: -; CDR3aa: CASSLDGHTDTQYF; CDR3nt: TGTGCCAGCAGCTTGGATGGACACACAGATACGCAGTATTTT
d_gene: TRBD1; j_gene: TRBJ2-7; v_gene: TRBV7-8; abundance: -; CDR3aa: CASSYLRPGTGKSYEQYF; CDR3nt: TGTGCCAGCAGCTACTTGCGCCCTGGGACAGGAAAGTCCTACGAGCAGTACTTC
d_gene: TRBD2; j_gene: TRBJ2-3; v_gene: TRBV28; abundance: -; CDR3aa: CASSYSGGGTDTQYF; CDR3nt: TGTGCCAGCAGCTATAGCGGGGGTGGAACAGATACGCAGTATTTT
d_gene: TRBD1; j_gene: TRBJ1-1; v_gene: TRBV9; abundance: few; CDR3aa: CASSRTGVRLESLNTEAFF; CDR3nt: TGTGCCAGCAGCCGGACAGGGGTCAGGCTAGAATCTCTGAACACTGAAGCTTTCTTT
d_gene: TRBD1; j_gene: TRBJ1-5; v_gene: TRBV10-3; abundance: -; CDR3aa: CAISESVTGVRDFSNQPQHF; CDR3nt: TGTGCCATCAGTGAGTCGGTAACAGGGGTTCGGGACTTTAGCAATCAGCCCCAGCATTTT
d_gene: TRBD2; j_gene: TRBJ2-3; v_gene: TRBV6-4; abundance: medium-sized; CDR3aa: CASSEASGGLDTQYF; CDR3nt: TGTGCCAGCAGTGAGGCTAGCGGGGGGCTCGATACGCAGTATTTT
d_gene: -; j_gene: TRBJ2-1; v_gene: TRBV20-1; abundance: -; CDR3aa: CSARGSDEQFF; CDR3nt: TGCAGTGCTAGGGGCTCAGATGAGCAGTTCTTC
d_gene: TRBD1; j_gene: TRBJ2-7; v_gene: TRBV6-6; abundance: -; CDR3aa: CASSYGQGAFYEQYF; CDR3nt: TGTGCCAGCAGTTACGGACAGGGGGCTTTCTACGAGCAGTACTTC
d_gene: TRBD1; j_gene: TRBJ2-2; v_gene: TRBV7-3; abundance: -; CDR3aa: CASSLTGGATGELFF; CDR3nt: TGTGCCAGCAGCCTAACAGGGGGCGCAACCGGGGAGCTGTTTTTT
d_gene: -; j_gene: TRBJ2-7; v_gene: TRBV6-6; abundance: once; CDR3aa: CASSYRDTYEQYF; CDR3nt: TGTGCCAGCAGTTACCGGGACACCTACGAGCAGTACTTC
d_gene: -; j_gene: TRBJ1-2; v_gene: TRBV6-6; abundance: -; CDR3aa: CASGQNGYTF; CDR3nt: TGTGCCAGCGGCCAAAATGGCTACACCTTC
d_gene: TRBD1; j_gene: TRBJ2-2; v_gene: TRBV27; abundance: -; CDR3aa: CASSWYRGSGELFF; CDR3nt: TGTGCCAGCAGTTGGTACAGGGGTTCTGGGGAGCTGTTTTTT
d_gene: -; j_gene: TRBJ1-1; v_gene: TRBV6-5; abundance: -; CDR3aa: CASSYRTDYTEAFF; CDR3nt: TGTGCCAGCAGTTACAGGACAGACTACACTGAAGCTTTCTTT
d_gene: TRBD1; j_gene: TRBJ2-1; v_gene: TRBV11-3; abundance: -; CDR3aa: CASSLGTGTGDEQFF; CDR3nt: TGTGCCAGCAGCTTAGGTACCGGGACAGGCGATGAGCAGTTCTTC
d_gene: TRBD1; j_gene: TRBJ1-1; v_gene: TRBV2; abundance: -; CDR3aa: CASRGQLNTEAFF; CDR3nt: TGTGCCAGCAGGGGACAGTTGAACACTGAAGCTTTCTTT
d_gene: TRBD1; j_gene: TRBJ1-4; v_gene: TRBV12-5; abundance: -; CDR3aa: CASGIGTGVIGEKLFF; CDR3nt: TGTGCTAGTGGTATCGGGACAGGGGTAATCGGTGAAAAACTGTTTTTT
d_gene: TRBD1; j_gene: TRBJ2-7; v_gene: TRBV7-9; abundance: -; CDR3aa: CASARGTGVLYEQYF; CDR3nt: TGTGCCAGTGCCCGGGGGACAGGGGTCTTGTACGAGCAGTACTTC
d_gene: -; j_gene: TRBJ2-2; v_gene: TRBV10-3; abundance: -; CDR3aa: CAISPAPGTGELFF; CDR3nt: TGTGCCATCAGTCCCGCCCCGGGCACCGGGGAGCTGTTTTTT
d_gene: -; j_gene: TRBJ2-7; v_gene: TRBV5-1; abundance: -; CDR3aa: CASSLEPHGPEQYF; CDR3nt: TGCGCCAGCAGCTTGGAACCCCACGGTCCCGAGCAGTACTTC
d_gene: -; j_gene: TRBJ2-7; v_gene: TRBV7-9; abundance: -; CDR3aa: CASSLVGDEQYF; CDR3nt: TGTGCCAGCAGCTTAGTAGGAGACGAGCAGTACTTC
d_gene: -; j_gene: TRBJ2-3; v_gene: TRBV2; abundance: -; CDR3aa: CASRETGFPTDTQYF; CDR3nt: TGTGCCAGCAGGGAAACAGGGTTCCCCACAGATACGCAGTATTTT
d_gene: -; j_gene: TRBJ2-3; v_gene: TRBV19; abundance: -; CDR3aa: CASSIVGGPATQYF; CDR3nt: TGTGCCAGTAGTATAGTGGGGGGGCCGGCTACGCAGTATTTT
d_gene: -; j_gene: TRBJ1-1; v_gene: TRBV2; abundance: few; CDR3aa: CASWRTGAAFF; CDR3nt: TGTGCCAGCTGGCGAACAGGTGCAGCTTTCTTT
d_gene: -; j_gene: TRBJ1-6; v_gene: TRBV6-6; abundance: -; CDR3aa: CAIMEGSYNSPLHF; CDR3nt: TGTGCCATTATGGAGGGGTCCTATAATTCACCCCTCCACTTT